The T cell receptor beta chain under discussion was sequenced for a study of blood T cell repertoires in COVID-19. The CDR3 extends over 15 amino acids. Germline V gives CDR1 SGHTS, CDR2 YDEGEE. The V end lost 4 bases, the J end lost 1 base, and 13 bases lay between the germline ends. Profiling relied on immunoSEQ multiplex PCR, and the TCRdb table lists in-frame clones only, not all of them. This table has about 240,000 clones, 82% appearing once. The chain joins TRBV5-8 to TRBJ2-3, with a possible D match to TRBD2 (6 bases). This TCR came from a young woman with acute or convalescent COVID-19. Sample: peripheral blood. The DNA for the CDR3 is TGTGCCAGCAGCAGGTATGGGGAGGGCACAGATACGCAGTATTTT. The encoded protein is CASSRYGEGTDTQYF.